The 12 T cell receptor beta chains below come from one sample, sequenced in a study of blood T cell repertoires in COVID-19. Clones were sequenced by immunoSEQ multiplex PCR, and TCRdb holds only the in-frame ones, with some missing. This sample has about 250,000 clones, with about four fifths found just once. The sequenced sample consisted of peripheral blood. The origin of the receptors is a woman in her seventies with acute or convalescent COVID-19.

The chain recombines TRBV3-1 (or the pseudogene TRBV3-2) with TRBJ1-1; TRBD1 is a possible D gene (5 bases). V was shortened by 1 base and J by 4 bases, with 13 bases between the two germline ends. The CDR3 is made up of 15 amino acids. Germline assignment: CDR1 LGHDT and CDR2 YNNKEL (reference sequence). CDR3 bases: TGTGCCAGCAGCCAAGTCGGGGGATCAAGCACTGAAGCTTTCTTT. It encodes CASSQVGGSSTEAFF.

The rearrangement joins TRBV20-1 to TRBJ2-3, with TRBD2 identical over 7 bases. J lost 2 bases, V lost 3 bases, and 17 bases had no gene match. The length of the CDR3 is 18 residues. Germline V gene data show CDR1 as DFQATT and CDR2 as SNEGSKA (reference sequence). The CDR3 DNA sequence: TGCAGTGCTAGTCTTCCGCCCGGGCAGCGGGGCCACACAGATACGCAGTATTTT. This sequence encodes CSASLPPGQRGHTDTQYF.

The rearrangement uses TRBV6-2 or TRBV6-3 and TRBJ1-1, with D perhaps TRBD1 (5 bases). Germline values: CDR1 MNHEY, CDR2 SVGEGT. The CDR3 is made up of 14 amino acids. The V end was cut by 5 bases, the J end by 0 bases, with 10 bases between. The CDR3 nucleotides read TGTGCCAGCAGTGGGGGGGGTCTGAACACTGAAGCTTTCTTT. Residues: CASSGGGLNTEAFF.

The chain recombines TRBV28 with TRBJ1-5; weak D call: TRBD1 (5 bases). In germline, CDR1 is MDHEN, CDR2 SYDVKM. The CDR3 covers 15 residues. Trimming stripped 1 base from V and 5 bases from J, with 12 bases between. CDR3 residues: CASSLLAGSYQPQHF. DNA of the CDR3: TGTGCCAGCAGTTTATTAGCAGGGTCTTATCAGCCCCAGCATTTT.

The chain employs TRBV4-3 and TRBJ1-4; 8 bases are a match to TRBD1. Trimming at V came to 0 bases and at J to 4 bases, leaving 4 bases not matched to a gene. The CDR3 is 16 amino acids. Germline CDR1 LGHNA, CDR2 YSLEER. The CDR3 protein is CASSQDMGQVNEKLFF. CDR3 coding DNA: TGCGCCAGCAGCCAAGATATGGGACAGGTTAATGAAAAACTGTTTTTT.

The rearrangement joins TRBV6-2 or TRBV6-3 to TRBJ2-7, with 10 bases lining up with TRBD1. Per germline, CDR1 MNHEY and CDR2 SVGEGT. J gave up 3 bases and V 6 bases, and 26 bases lay outside the gene matches. The CDR3 has 21 residues. The CDR3 loop is CASSTLLTAGTGAPHYYEQYF. The CDR3 bases are TGTGCCAGCAGCACTTTACTTACCGCCGGGACAGGGGCTCCCCACTACTACGAGCAGTACTTC.

The V and J genes are TRBV5-1 and TRBJ1-2, with D perhaps TRBD1 (5 bases). The CDR3 totals 14 residues. With 5 bases removed from V and 8 bases from J, the gap between germline ends came to 19 bases. Germline CDR1 reads SGHRS; CDR2 reads YFSETQ. This CDR3 reads CASSKDNSPKGYTF. CDR3 in DNA: TGCGCCAGCAGTAAGGACAACTCCCCAAAGGGCTACACCTTC.

The rearrangement links TRBV6-2 or TRBV6-3 to TRBJ1-1, with D possibly being TRBD1 (5 bases). CDR1 is MNHEY, CDR2 SVGEGT, per germline. Trimming shortened V by 2 bases and J by 6 bases, and 10 bases separated the two germline ends. There are 13 residues in the CDR3. The CDR3 DNA sequence: TGTGCCAGCAGTTACGGGCAGGGTCCTGAAGCTTTCTTT. Translating gives CASSYGQGPEAFF.

This clone occurred once. V usage is TRBV5-5 and J usage is TRBJ1-1; D is unclear. Germline CDR1 is SGHKS and CDR2 is YYEKEE (reference sequence). V was trimmed by 4 bases and J by 0 bases, leaving 10 bases between them. CDR3 length equals 14 residues. Written as DNA, the CDR3 is TGTGCCAGCAGCACAACTAATTTGAACACTGAAGCTTTCTTT. Residues: CASSTTNLNTEAFF.

The V gene is TRBV6-5, the J gene TRBJ2-4, with 8 nucleotides matching TRBD1. In germline, CDR1 is MNHEY, CDR2 SVGAGI. This CDR3 spans 15 amino acids. Trimming took 6 bases from V and 3 from J; bases not matched to a gene: 7. The CDR3 DNA reads TGTGCCAGCAGATCGGACAGGGCGATCAAAAACATTCAGTACTTC. As protein: CASRSDRAIKNIQYF.

The gene calls are TRBV5-1 and TRBJ2-4; weak D call: TRBD1 (6 bases). Trimming removed 7 bases at V and 15 bases at J, with 20 bases between. The CDR3 spans 12 residues. Per germline, CDR1 SGHRS and CDR2 YFSETQ. CDR3 sequence reads: CASGKDSSLMYF. In DNA, the CDR3 is TGCGCCAGCGGAAAGGACAGCTCCCTGATGTACTTC.

The gene calls are TRBV27 and TRBJ1-5; D is unclear. Trimming took 5 bases from V and 3 from J, leaving 5 bases between them. In germline, CDR1 is MNHEY, CDR2 SMNVEV (reference sequence). This CDR3 spans 12 amino acids. For the CDR3, the DNA is TGTGCCAGCAGTGAGTACAATCAGCCCCAGCATTTT. It yields the protein CASSEYNQPQHF.